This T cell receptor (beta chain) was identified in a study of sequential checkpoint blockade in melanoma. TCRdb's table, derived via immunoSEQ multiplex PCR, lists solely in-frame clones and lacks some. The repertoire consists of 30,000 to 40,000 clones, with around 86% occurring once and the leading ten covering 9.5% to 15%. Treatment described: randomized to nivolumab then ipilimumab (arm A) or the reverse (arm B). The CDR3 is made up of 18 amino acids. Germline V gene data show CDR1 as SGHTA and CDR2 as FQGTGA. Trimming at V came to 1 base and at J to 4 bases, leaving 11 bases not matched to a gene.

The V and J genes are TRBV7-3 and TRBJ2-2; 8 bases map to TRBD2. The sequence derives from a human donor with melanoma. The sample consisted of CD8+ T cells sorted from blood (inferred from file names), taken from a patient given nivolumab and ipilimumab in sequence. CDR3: CASSLILTGGPGTGELFF. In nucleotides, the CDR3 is TGTGCCAGCAGCTTAATCTTGACGGGAGGGCCGGGCACCGGGGAGCTGTTTTTT.